These 22 T cell receptor beta chains originate from one sample sequenced in a study of CD8 T cells in Susac syndrome. Reverse transcription of 0.5 to 1 ug RNA used random hexamers. MiXCR was run by TCRdb on the immunoSEQ multiplex PCR reads, yielding one entry per CDR3 protein. The sample contains more than 40,000 distinct CDR3 sequences, under 95% of which appear only once. The sample consisted of CD8+ T cells from PBMCs. These TCRs come from a human donor in good health.

This chain links TRBV6-6 with TRBJ2-1; possibly TRBD1 or TRBD2 for D (6 bases each). From germline, CDR1 is MNHNY and CDR2 SVGAGI (reference sequence). The CDR3 runs to 11 residues. The ends were cut back, 7 bases at V and 12 bases at J, with 13 bases in the middle. The CDR3 reads CASKRGERQFF. The CDR3 nucleotides read TGTGCCAGCAAGAGGGGGGAGAGGCAGTTCTTC.

The gene calls are TRBV2 and TRBJ2-5; 7 bases line up with TRBD1. This CDR3 comprises 14 residues. Germline V gene data show CDR1 as SNHLY and CDR2 as FYNNEI. Losses at the gene ends were 2 bases for V and 4 bases for J; bases not matched to a gene: 4. The CDR3 nucleotides are TGTGCCAGCAGTGAAAGGGCAGGGGGAGAGACCCAGTACTTC. As protein: CASSERAGGETQYF.

This chain connects TRBV29-1 to TRBJ2-5, with D perhaps matching TRBD2 (6 bases). The CDR3 is made up of 14 amino acids. Germline V gene sequence: CDR1 SQVTM, CDR2 ANQGSEA. The V end was cut by 1 base, the J end by 3 bases, with 12 bases between. The CDR3 coding sequence is TGCAGCGTTGAAGCGGAGGGGAGGAAAGAGACCCAGTACTTC. Amino acids: CSVEAEGRKETQYF.

The chain recombines TRBV7-2 with TRBJ2-2; TRBD2 matches at 9 bases. The CDR3 spans 18 residues. Germline V gene lookup returns CDR1 SGHTA and CDR2 FQGNSA. V lost 0 bases and J lost 4; bases outside the gene matches: 9. This CDR3 reads CASSLAASGETGTGELFF. The CDR3 nucleotides read TGTGCCAGCAGCTTAGCAGCTAGCGGGGAGACAGGCACCGGGGAGCTGTTTTTT.

The chain has TRBV18 and TRBJ2-7; 7 bases are shared with TRBD1. V trimming: 3 bases; J trimming: 1 base; junction bases outside the gene matches: 6. The CDR3 extends over 15 amino acids. Germline V gene data show CDR1 as KGHSH and CDR2 as LQKENI. The CDR3 loop is CASSPTGSESYEQYF. The CDR3 coding sequence is TGTGCCAGCTCACCGACAGGGAGTGAGTCCTACGAGCAGTACTTC.

V is TRBV2 and J is TRBJ2-1; D call uncertain. The germline CDR1 and CDR2 sequences are SNHLY and FYNNEI. The CDR3 has 15 residues. Between the trimmed V and J ends, which lost 1 base and 0 bases, there was a span of 7 bases. As DNA, the CDR3 is TGTGCCAGCAGTGAAGGCGGACCCTCCTACAATGAGCAGTTCTTC. Its protein product is CASSEGGPSYNEQFF.

The chain couples TRBV27 to TRBJ1-5; no definite D call. CDR1 MNHEY and CDR2 SMNVEV come from the germline V gene (reference sequence). Deletions cut 0 bases from V and 6 bases from J, with 6 bases between. CDR3 length equals 13 residues. The CDR3 spells CASSLSPGQPQHF. Written as DNA, the CDR3 is TGTGCCAGCAGTTTATCGCCAGGTCAGCCCCAGCATTTT.

V gene TRBV28 combines with J gene TRBJ1-1; D perhaps matches TRBD1 (5 bases). CDR3 length: 12 residues. The ends were cut back, 2 bases at V and 11 bases at J, with 12 bases in the middle. Germline V gene data show CDR1 as MDHEN and CDR2 as SYDVKM. The CDR3 reads CASSLGGGRAFF. In DNA, the CDR3 is TGTGCCAGCAGTTTAGGGGGGGGAAGGGCTTTCTTT.

The chain employs TRBV7-9 and TRBJ2-7; the match to TRBD2 covers 12 bases. Germline trimming cut 2 bases from V and 1 base from J; bases unmatched to any gene: 0. Germline V gene sequence: CDR1 SEHNR, CDR2 FQNEAQ (reference sequence). This CDR3 region has 15 residues. The DNA of the CDR3 is TGTGCCAGCAGCTTACTAGCGGGAGGGTCCTACGAGCAGTACTTC. Encoded protein: CASSLLAGGSYEQYF.

The rearrangement uses TRBV19 and TRBJ2-7, with TRBD1 matching over 10 bases. Germline loops: CDR1 LNHDA, CDR2 SQIVND (reference sequence). V gave up 7 bases and J gave up 5 bases; unmatched junction bases: 8. This CDR3 region has 14 residues. The CDR3 DNA is TGTGCCAGTACCCAGGGGGACAGGGGCGACGAGCAGTACTTC. This encodes CASTQGDRGDEQYF.

The chain recombines TRBV23-1 with TRBJ2-7; D call uncertain. TRBV23-1 is an open reading frame whose function is uncertain. The CDR3 sequence is 15 residues long. V lost 0 bases and J lost 5, with 14 bases in between. This CDR3 reads CASSQSTPSVHEQYF. The CDR3 nucleotides read TGCGCCAGCAGTCAATCGACGCCATCGGTCCACGAGCAGTACTTC.

This sequence joins TRBV20-1 and TRBJ1-5; D gene uncertain. V shed 7 bases and J shed 3 bases, with 16 bases lying between them. CDR3 length equals 14 residues. CDR1 is DFQATT, CDR2 SNEGSKA, per germline (reference sequence). CDR3 loop: CSVASRQLNQPQHF. The CDR3 DNA reads TGCAGTGTTGCGTCGCGGCAGCTCAATCAGCCCCAGCATTTT.

The CDR3 DNA reads TGCGCCAGCAGCTTGGGGGACAGGTCTTCTGGGGCCAACGTCCTGACTTTC. Encoded protein: CASSLGDRSSGANVLTF. This chain uses TRBV5-1 with TRBJ2-6; 8 nucleotides align to TRBD1. Per the germline V gene, CDR1 is SGHRS and CDR2 is YFSETQ. Trimming cost V 0 bases and J 1 base; bases outside gene matches: 3. This CDR3 region has 17 residues.

V is TRBV11-2 and J is TRBJ2-4; D is ambiguous. This CDR3 has 15 residues. The V end was cut by 1 base, the J end by 5 bases, with 12 bases between. The germline V gene encodes CDR1 SGHAT and CDR2 FQNNGV. The CDR3 DNA follows: TGTGCCAGCAGCTTAGTTTACGGAAGGGAAAACATTCAGTACTTC. Amino acid sequence: CASSLVYGRENIQYF.

The chain is built from TRBV5-6 and TRBJ2-1; a possible D gene is TRBD2 (6 bases). Germline V CDR1 and CDR2: SGHDT, YYEEEE. Trimming left V 4 bases short and J 7 bases short, with 12 bases between. The CDR3 runs 13 residues. The CDR3, as DNA: TGTGCCAGCAGCCGGACGACTAGGAATGAGCAGTTCTTC. Translating gives CASSRTTRNEQFF.

The chain employs TRBV19 and TRBJ1-1; 7 nucleotides match TRBD1. Germline-derived CDR1 and CDR2 are LNHDA and SQIVND (reference sequence). The CDR3 sequence is 14 residues long. The ends lost 6 bases at V and 2 bases at J; junction bases unmatched: 6. DNA for the CDR3: TGTGCCAGTAGCCACAGGGGATTTAACACTGAAGCTTTCTTT. It specifies CASSHRGFNTEAFF.

In its sample, this clonotype was seen a few times. J is TRBJ1-4 and V is TRBV4-3, with a tentative D call TRBD1 (6 bases). Germline CDR1 and CDR2: LGHNA and YSLEER. The V and J ends lost 4 bases and 6 bases respectively, with 18 bases between them. This CDR3 region has 16 residues. The CDR3 DNA reads as TGCGCCAGCAGCCGACTTACCAGGGGAATGGATGAAAAACTGTTTTTT. This codes for CASSRLTRGMDEKLFF.

The sample holds a few counts of this clonotype. The CDR3 coding sequence is TGTGCCAGTAGTATCTGGACAGGGGTAAATCAGCCCCAGCATTTT. The encoded protein is CASSIWTGVNQPQHF. This chain connects TRBV19 to TRBJ1-5, with TRBD1 matching 9 bases. Germline CDR1 LNHDA, CDR2 SQIVND (reference sequence). J gave up 4 bases and V 3 bases, and 4 bases lay outside the gene matches. The CDR3 extends over 15 amino acids. Full variable domain (outside the CDR3, taken from reference TRBV19 and TRBJ1-5): DGGITQSPKYLFRKEGQNVTLSCEQNLNHDAMYWYRQDPGQGLRLIYYSQIVNDFQKGDIAEGYSVSREKKESFPLTVTSAQKNPTAFYLCASSIWTGVNQPQHFGDGTRLSIL.

The V and J genes are TRBV2 and TRBJ2-7; D possibly corresponds to TRBD2 (6 bases). The CDR3 is made up of 12 amino acids. V dropped 1 base and J dropped 7 bases, with 8 bases sitting between them. Germline V gene data show CDR1 as SNHLY and CDR2 as FYNNEI. The CDR3 DNA follows: TGTGCCAGCAGTGAAGGGGCGGGGGAGCAGTACTTC. It encodes CASSEGAGEQYF. The variable domain in full, completed from reference TRBV2 and TRBJ2-7, reads EPEVTQTPSHQVTQMGQEVILRCVPISNHLYFYWYRQILGQKVEFLVSFYNNEISEKSEIFDDQFSVERPDGSNFTLKIRSTKLEDSAMYFCASSEGAGEQYFGPGTRLTVT.

The genes are TRBV19 and TRBJ2-7, with 7 bases that match TRBD2. The CDR3 is 17 amino acids. The ends lost 2 bases at V and 3 bases at J; junction bases unmatched: 13. In germline, CDR1 is LNHDA, CDR2 SQIVND (reference sequence). The CDR3 reads CASSINRDYPAIYEQYF. The CDR3 bases are TGTGCCAGTAGTATAAACCGGGACTACCCAGCCATCTACGAGCAGTACTTC.

This sequence joins TRBV27 and TRBJ2-3; unclear D gene. The CDR3 spans 17 residues. V lost 10 bases and J 2 bases, leaving 25 bases between the germline ends. From germline, CDR1 is MNHEY and CDR2 SMNVEV (reference sequence). For the CDR3, the DNA is TGTGCCACCCTCCCAGAAGGGCAAGAGGTCTACACAGATACGCAGTATTTT. Protein: CATLPEGQEVYTDTQYF.

This chain uses TRBV3-1 with TRBJ2-3, with D possibly TRBD1 on 5 matching bases. The germline V gene encodes CDR1 LGHDT and CDR2 YNNKEL (reference sequence). Trimming shortened V by 0 bases and J by 3 bases, and 13 bases separated the two germline ends. CDR3 length equals 16 residues. In DNA form, the CDR3 reads TGTGCCAGCAGCCAAGAACAGGTGCTCGGGACAGATACGCAGTATTTT. It translates to CASSQEQVLGTDTQYF.